A single sample gave rise to the 24 T cell receptor beta chains below, sequenced in a study of blood T cell repertoires in COVID-19. Data came from immunoSEQ multiplex PCR; TCRdb stores just in-frame clones and leaves some out. The sample yields some 110,000 clones, approximately 83% seen once. Sequences were obtained from peripheral blood. Receptor source: a woman in her 70s with acute or convalescent COVID-19.

The table lists this clone with a count of one. The chain uses TRBV3-1 (or the pseudogene TRBV3-2) and TRBJ2-3; weak D call: TRBD2 (5 bases). The CDR3 runs to 12 residues. From germline, CDR1 is LGHDT and CDR2 YNNKEL (reference sequence). Between the trimmed V and J ends, which lost 5 bases and 6 bases, there was a span of 9 bases. The CDR3 reads CASSSRADTQYF. The CDR3 coding sequence is TGTGCCAGCAGCTCGCGGGCCGATACGCAGTATTTT.

A word on this clone: Mismatch with germline at one junction end may stem from a read error. The chain has TRBV6-5 and TRBJ2-7, with D possibly being TRBD1 (6 bases). Germline V gives CDR1 MNHEY, CDR2 SVGAGI. The CDR3 length is 13 residues. DNA for the CDR3: TGTGCCGGCAGAAGGGGGATCAACTACGAGCAGTACTTC. Amino acid sequence: CAGRRGINYEQYF.

The V gene is TRBV19, the J gene TRBJ1-3; 9 bases match TRBD1. The V and J ends lost 6 bases and 2 bases, in that order; junction bases with no gene match: 2. There are 14 residues in the CDR3. CDR1 is LNHDA, CDR2 SQIVND, per germline (reference sequence). The CDR3 protein is CASRRQGAGNTIYF. CDR3 in DNA: TGTGCCAGTAGAAGACAGGGGGCTGGAAACACCATATATTTT.

The V call is TRBV30, the J call TRBJ2-5, with 12 bases that match TRBD2. V trimming: 0 bases; J trimming: 4 bases; junction bases outside the gene matches: 6. The CDR3 is made up of 16 amino acids. Germline CDR1 reads GTSNPN; CDR2 reads SVGIG (reference sequence). DNA of the CDR3: TGTGCCTGGAGTGTTCCGACTAGCGGGAGCGGAGAGACCCAGTACTTC. It translates to CAWSVPTSGSGETQYF. The whole variable domain, remainder taken from reference TRBV30 and TRBJ2-5, is SQTIHQWPATLVQPVGSPLSLECTVEGTSNPNLYWYRQAAGRGLQLLFYSVGIGQISSEVPQNLSASRPQDRQFILSSKKLLLSDSGFYLCAWSVPTSGSGETQYFGPGTRLLVL.

V and J are TRBV7-3 and TRBJ2-3, with 7 nucleotides matching TRBD1. Germline V gene data show CDR1 as SGHTA and CDR2 as FQGTGA. Losses at the gene ends were 6 bases for V and 0 bases for J; bases not matched to a gene: 12. The CDR3 runs to 17 residues. The CDR3 loop reads CASSLQGGGTSTDTQYF. CDR3 bases: TGTGCCAGCAGTTTACAAGGGGGCGGAACTAGCACAGATACGCAGTATTTT.

As regards this clone: Other nucleotide sequences in the sample specify the same CDR3. The gene calls are TRBV2 and TRBJ1-1, with D possibly matching TRBD1 (5 bases). Trimming left V 4 bases short and J 1 base short, with 7 bases between. This CDR3 comprises 13 residues. The germline CDR1 and CDR2 sequences are SNHLY and FYNNEI. CDR3 residues: CASSVTGNTEAFF. The CDR3, as DNA: TGTGCCAGCAGTGTCACAGGGAACACTGAAGCTTTCTTT.

This sequence joins TRBV30 and TRBJ1-3; 9 bases agree with TRBD1. Germline trimming cut 0 bases from V and 4 bases from J; bases unmatched to any gene: 10. CDR3 length equals 17 residues. Looked up from germline, CDR1 is GTSNPN and CDR2 is SVGIG (reference sequence). In DNA, the CDR3 is TGTGCCTGGAGTGTATGGACAGGGGATCTATACGGAAACACCATATATTTT. Protein sequence: CAWSVWTGDLYGNTIYF.

The chain uses TRBV19 and TRBJ2-5, with D unresolved. The V end was cut by 4 bases, the J end by 3 bases, with 9 bases between. Germline V gene sequence: CDR1 LNHDA, CDR2 SQIVND (reference sequence). The CDR3 length is 13 residues. The chain's CDR3 is CASSNMIKETQYF. The CDR3 region has the DNA TGTGCCAGTAGTAACATGATTAAAGAGACCCAGTACTTC.

This rearrangement joins TRBV6-1 to TRBJ1-1, with 7 bases lining up with TRBD1. Germline V CDR1 and CDR2: MNHNS, SASEGT. V trimming: 3 bases; J trimming: 5 bases; junction bases outside the gene matches: 6. This CDR3 is built from 14 residues. The CDR3 nucleotides read TGTGCCAGCAGTGAGAGGGGGCTGGGTACTGAAGCTTTCTTT. It translates to CASSERGLGTEAFF.

J is TRBJ1-2 and V is TRBV5-1; possibly TRBD1 for D (6 bases). Trimming removed 1 base from V and 4 bases from J, with 17 bases in between. The CDR3 has 16 residues. Germline assignment: CDR1 SGHRS and CDR2 YFSETQ. The CDR3 spells CASSLYADSSSYGYTF. DNA for the CDR3: TGCGCCAGCAGCTTGTACGCGGACAGTTCCAGCTATGGCTACACCTTC.

This chain links TRBV11-1 with TRBJ1-6; D perhaps matches TRBD1 (6 bases). Germline CDR1 and CDR2: SGHAT and FQDESV (reference sequence). The CDR3 runs to 15 residues. V shed 2 bases and J shed 5 bases, with 10 bases lying between them. CDR3 in DNA: TGTGCCAGCAGCTTAAACAGGGCAGATAATTCACCCCTCCACTTT. Its protein is CASSLNRADNSPLHF.

This rearrangement joins TRBV5-1 to TRBJ2-3; D not certain. Germline CDR1 is SGHRS and CDR2 is YFSETQ. V was cut by 0 bases and J by 3 bases, with 8 bases left in between. The CDR3 is made up of 14 amino acids. This CDR3 is CASSLDPETDTQYF. CDR3 coding DNA: TGCGCCAGCAGCTTGGACCCCGAGACAGATACGCAGTATTTT. The whole variable domain, remainder taken from reference TRBV5-1 and TRBJ2-3, is KAGVTQTPRYLIKTRGQQVTLSCSPISGHRSVSWYQQTPGQGLQFLFEYFSETQRNKGNFPGRFSGRQFSNSRSEMNVSTLELGDSALYLCASSLDPETDTQYFGPGTRLTVL.

The chain couples TRBV27 to TRBJ2-7; weak D call: TRBD2 (5 bases). With 3 bases removed from V and 3 bases from J, the gap between germline ends came to 9 bases. The CDR3 contains 13 residues. Germline lookup yields CDR1 MNHEY and CDR2 SMNVEV (reference sequence). DNA for the CDR3: TGTGCCAGCAGTTTCGATCGGGACTACGAGCAGTACTTC. Translation: CASSFDRDYEQYF.

V and J are TRBV4-1 and TRBJ1-2, with D possibly being TRBD1 (6 bases). CDR1 is MGHRA and CDR2 is YSYEKL in the germline V gene. Trimming took 1 base from V and 4 from J, leaving 13 bases between them. The CDR3 consists of 15 residues. The CDR3 DNA sequence: TGCGCCAGCAGCCAAGCCGAAGGGGGGGGCTATGGCTACACCTTC. Translation: CASSQAEGGGYGYTF.

The genes are TRBV9 and TRBJ2-2; D remains ambiguous. CDR1 is SGDLS and CDR2 is YYNGEE in the germline V gene. CDR3 length: 14 residues. Trimming removed 2 bases at V and 7 bases at J, with 12 bases between. The CDR3 nucleotides are TGTGCCAGCAGCGTTCTAGGCGGTGGCGGGGAGCTGTTTTTT. This translates into CASSVLGGGGELFF.

The chain carries TRBV7-2 and TRBJ2-5; D unresolved. Germline V gene lookup returns CDR1 SGHTA and CDR2 FQGNSA. The length of the CDR3 is 14 residues. V was trimmed by 1 base and J by 1 base, leaving 7 bases between them. Here the CDR3 reads CASSLVGFQETQYF. The CDR3 bases are TGTGCCAGCAGCTTAGTCGGGTTCCAAGAGACCCAGTACTTC.

This clone was found once. The chain combines TRBV5-1 with TRBJ2-5; TRBD1 matches at 7 bases. Germline CDR1 is SGHRS and CDR2 is YFSETQ. V shed 3 bases, J shed 2 bases, and the junction held 7 bases outside the gene matches. The CDR3 is 15 residues long. The CDR3 coding sequence is TGCGCCAGCAGCTCCAGGGGGAATAAGCAAGAGACCCAGTACTTC. Its protein product is CASSSRGNKQETQYF.

The sample holds a few counts of this clone. This chain links TRBV5-1 with TRBJ1-1, with D maybe TRBD1 (6 bases). CDR1 is SGHRS, CDR2 YFSETQ, per germline. The length of the CDR3 is 14 residues. Trimming took off 4 bases at V and 4 bases at J, with 14 bases between the two ends. The CDR3 here is CASSQLGAVTEAFF. CDR3 DNA: TGCGCCAGCAGCCAACTGGGGGCGGTCACTGAAGCTTTCTTT.

The V and J genes are TRBV7-8 and TRBJ1-2; 8 nucleotides match TRBD1. Germline CDR1 and CDR2: SGHVS and FQNEAQ. This CDR3 comprises 15 residues. Trimming at V came to 0 bases and at J to 8 bases, leaving 8 bases not matched to a gene. CDR3 protein: CASSLAWGQAAGYTF. CDR3 sequence (DNA): TGTGCCAGCAGCTTAGCGTGGGGACAGGCGGCCGGCTACACCTTC.

This sequence joins TRBV9 and TRBJ2-2, with TRBD1 matching over 8 bases. The V gene end was trimmed by 3 bases and the J gene end by 4 bases; junction bases not matched to a gene: 17. In germline, CDR1 is SGDLS, CDR2 YYNGEE. The CDR3 extends over 19 amino acids. The CDR3: CASSASPGGSGGGTGELFF. The CDR3 DNA sequence: TGTGCCAGCAGCGCGAGTCCCGGGGGATCAGGGGGCGGCACCGGGGAGCTGTTTTTT.

The rearrangement uses TRBV3-1 (or the pseudogene TRBV3-2) and TRBJ1-4; D is unclear. Trimming removed 3 bases at V and 5 bases at J, with 13 bases between. CDR1 and CDR2 from the germline V gene are LGHDT and YNNKEL (reference sequence). This CDR3 is built from 15 residues. CDR3: CASSQATRKNEKLFF. The CDR3 DNA sequence: TGTGCCAGCAGCCAGGCCACAAGAAAGAATGAAAAACTGTTTTTT.

The chain joins TRBV7-9 to TRBJ2-1; D possibly corresponds to TRBD2 (5 bases). Trimming took 3 bases from V and 0 from J, leaving 9 bases between them. Germline assignment: CDR1 SEHNR and CDR2 FQNEAQ (reference sequence). The CDR3 length is 15 residues. The DNA for the CDR3 is TGTGCCAGCAGCTTTCGGGGAAGCTCCTACAATGAGCAGTTCTTC. Encoded protein: CASSFRGSSYNEQFF.

The V call is TRBV7-2, the J call TRBJ2-1; possible D gene TRBD1, 5 bases. The V gene's germline CDR1 is SGHTA and CDR2 FQGNSA. The CDR3 loop spans 16 amino acids. V lost 6 bases and J lost 0, with 15 bases in between. The CDR3 reads CASREARVGSYNEQFF. The CDR3 DNA sequence: TGTGCCAGCAGGGAAGCCAGGGTAGGCTCCTACAATGAGCAGTTCTTC. The whole variable domain, remainder taken from reference TRBV7-2 and TRBJ2-1, is GAGVSQSPSNKVTEKGKDVELRCDPISGHTALYWYRQSLGQGLEFLIYFQGNSAPDKSGLPSDRFSAERTGGSVSTLTIQRTQQEDSAVYLCASREARVGSYNEQFFGPGTRLTVL.

This clone was counted a single time. The chain links TRBV5-4 to TRBJ1-2, with TRBD1 identical over 7 bases. The ends lost 0 bases at V and 2 bases at J; junction bases unmatched: 7. Germline values: CDR1 SGHNT, CDR2 YYREEE (reference sequence). CDR3 length: 16 residues. CDR3 protein: CASSLETGYRNYGYTF. The CDR3 DNA reads as TGTGCCAGCAGCTTGGAGACAGGGTATAGGAACTATGGCTACACCTTC.